This is a list of T cell receptor beta chains from one sample in a study of metastatic and nonmetastatic thyroid tumors. From the PCR reads, TCRdb re-called clones with MiXCR. The sample contains about 92,000 clones, about 15% of which appear only once. Sequenced: blood. The source of these receptors is a female donor with papillary thyroid cancer or a benign thyroid nodule (not recorded which). Some clones in this sample may be carry-over from other donors' samples. Both conserved end residues are part of each CDR3. The D gene is left open where the match is weak. Size is omitted from some rows. Given values are once, few, many or a class for expanded clones.

j_call d_call v_call clone_size cdr3_nt cdr3_aa
TRBJ1-2 NA TRBV11-3 NA TGTGCCAGCAGCCCGGACCGTGAGGATGGCTACACCTTC CASSPDREDGYTF
TRBJ2-5 NA TRBV13 NA TGTGCCAGCAGCATCAGGGGGGCAGAGACCCAGTACTTC CASSIRGAETQYF
TRBJ1-4 TRBD1 TRBV6-2/TRBV6-3 many TGTGCCAGCAGTTACTTGTTGGGACAGGGAGAAAAACTGTTTTTT CASSYLLGQGEKLFF
TRBJ2-2 TRBD1 TRBV6-2/TRBV6-3 NA TGTGCCAGCAGTTACTCGAGACAGGGCGGCGGGGAGCTGTTTTTT CASSYSRQGGGELFF
TRBJ2-1 NA TRBV19 many TGTGCCAGTGCTCAGTGGGGGGCGGACAATGAGCAGTTCTTC CASAQWGADNEQFF
TRBJ1-1 NA TRBV20-1 many TGCAGTGCTAGCAACAGGGATATCGTTGAAGCTTTCTTT CSASNRDIVEAFF
TRBJ2-2 NA TRBV10-2 many TGCGCCAGCAGTGCGGGCGGGGAGCTGTTTTTT CASSAGGELFF
TRBJ2-7 NA TRBV6-2/TRBV6-3 many TGTGCCAGCAGCCACTCCTACGAGCAGTACTTC CASSHSYEQYF
TRBJ1-2 NA TRBV28 few TGTGCCAGCAGTTTTACGGGCAGCGAGGGAGGGGGAAATGGCGACACCTTC CASSFTGSEGGGNGDTF
TRBJ2-1 TRBD2 TRBV5-1 many TGCGCCAGCAGCTTCTATAAAGGGACTAGCGGGGCGTACAATGAGCAGTTCTTC CASSFYKGTSGAYNEQFF
TRBJ1-4 NA TRBV20-1 many TGCAGTGCTGGGGGAGGGGAGGGCCAAAATGAAAAACTGTTTTTT CSAGGGEGQNEKLFF
TRBJ2-7 NA TRBV3-1 many TGTGCCAGCAGCCAAGGGGGAACCTACGAGCAGTACTTC CASSQGGTYEQYF
TRBJ2-3 NA TRBV9 many TGTGCCAGCAGCATCCTCGACAGCCTCACAGATACGCAGTATTTT CASSILDSLTDTQYF
TRBJ2-7 TRBD2 TRBV6-6 many TGTGCCAGCAGTTACTCGATGGGCGGGGGACCCTACTACGAGCAGTACTTC CASSYSMGGGPYYEQYF
TRBJ1-2 NA TRBV6-1 many TGTGCCAGCACCGGCTCCGGAGGGACTTCCGAAGGCTATGGCTACACCTTC CASTGSGGTSEGYGYTF
TRBJ1-4 NA TRBV7-8 many TGTGCCAGCAGCCCACAGGTTGGGGGGGAAAAACTGTTTTTT CASSPQVGGEKLFF
TRBJ2-6 TRBD1 TRBV28 many TGTGCCAGCGTTTCGGGACAGGGGGCAGAAGGGGCCAACGTCCTGACTTTC CASVSGQGAEGANVLTF
TRBJ2-3 TRBD1 TRBV7-3 many TGTGCCAGCAGCCAGGACAGGGGGTTGCAGTATTTT CASSQDRGLQYF
TRBJ1-4 NA TRBV2 many TGTGCCAGCAGAAGCGCTACAGGTCGTAATGAAAAACTGTTTTTT CASRSATGRNEKLFF
TRBJ2-1 NA TRBV20-1 many TGCAGTGCTAGAGAATCCAGGCTCACCAGCTCCTACAATGAGCAGTTCTTC CSARESRLTSSYNEQFF
TRBJ1-5 NA TRBV7-2 many TGTGCCAGCAGCTTAGAGGTAAATCAGCCCCAGCATTTT CASSLEVNQPQHF
TRBJ1-3 NA TRBV11-3 NA TGTGCCAGCAGCTTGATGACCAGCTCTGGAAACACCATATATTTT CASSLMTSSGNTIYF
TRBJ1-6 NA TRBV6-1 few TGTGCCAGCAGTCCCCCAATCTATAATCCCCTCCACTTT CASSPPIYNPLHF
TRBJ2-7 TRBD1 TRBV7-6 many TGTGCCAGCAGCTTAGCTGGGACAGGGTGGCTCTACGAGCAGTACTTC CASSLAGTGWLYEQYF
TRBJ2-7 NA TRBV6-1 NA TGTGCCAGTTATCTCTACGAGCAGTACTTC CASYLYEQYF
TRBJ2-6 NA TRBV11-3 many TGTGCCAGCAGCTTAGACTCTGGGGCCAACGTCCTGACTTTC CASSLDSGANVLTF
TRBJ2-1 NA TRBV28 many TGTGCCAGCTTAAGTCCCTCCTACAATGAGCAGTTCTTC CASLSPSYNEQFF
TRBJ2-7 TRBD1 TRBV9 many TGTACCTGGGGGACAGGGTCGGGCTCCTACGAGCAGTACTTC CTWGTGSGSYEQYF
TRBJ2-3 TRBD2 TRBV12-3/TRBV12-4 many TGTGCCAGCAGTTCAGGACTAGCGGGGGGTAGCACAGATACGCAGTATTTT CASSSGLAGGSTDTQYF
TRBJ2-1 TRBD2 TRBV19 many TGTGCCACCTCTGCGGGGGGGGCGTCCTACAATGAGCAGTTCTTC CATSAGGASYNEQFF
TRBJ2-7 TRBD2 TRBV14 once TGTGCCAGCAGCCATGGGACTAGCCAGTACTTC CASSHGTSQYF
TRBJ1-5 NA TRBV4-1 many TGCGCCAGCAGCCATCTCTTCTTAGGCGGTGGGAGACCTCGCAATCAGCCCCAGCATTTT CASSHLFLGGGRPRNQPQHF
TRBJ2-5 NA TRBV18 many TGTGCCAGCTCACCCTACACGGAAGAGACCCAGTACTTC CASSPYTEETQYF
TRBJ1-1 NA TRBV11-2 many TGTGCCAGCAGCATTACGGGAAGGGGATTCACTGAAGCTTTCTTT CASSITGRGFTEAFF
TRBJ2-5 TRBD1 TRBV20-1 many TGCAGTGCTAGATTCTCTAACAGGGGGGAGACCCAGTACTTC CSARFSNRGETQYF
TRBJ1-5 NA TRBV11-3 many TGTGCCAGCAGCTTAGGCCGCCCAGGGGATGCCCCATTTAGCAATCAGCCCCAGCATTTT CASSLGRPGDAPFSNQPQHF
TRBJ2-7 NA TRBV25-1 NA TGTGCCAGCAGTGGGGGGGGGGACAGGAGCTACGAGCAGTACTTC CASSGGGDRSYEQYF
TRBJ1-1 NA TRBV24-1 NA TGTGCCACCAGTGATGCTACAGGGTACGGCACTGAAGCTTTCTTT CATSDATGYGTEAFF
TRBJ1-2 TRBD1 TRBV28 many TGTGCCAGCAGTTTGTATGTGGGACAGGGGTTGCGTGGCTACACCTTC CASSLYVGQGLRGYTF
TRBJ2-5 NA TRBV29-1 many TGCAGCGTTGTCTTAGGAGAGACCCAGTACTTC CSVVLGETQYF
TRBJ1-6 TRBD1 TRBV25-1 many TGTGCCAGCAGTGAACTACAGGGGTTTGATAATTCACCCCTCCACTTT CASSELQGFDNSPLHF
TRBJ2-6 TRBD1 TRBV28 many TGTGCCAGCAGTGTGGCCGGGACAGGCGACTCTGGGGCCAACGTCCTGACTTTC CASSVAGTGDSGANVLTF
TRBJ1-6 TRBD1 TRBV28 many TGTGCCAGCAGTCCTGGACAGGGTTATTCACCCCTCCACTTT CASSPGQGYSPLHF
TRBJ1-2 NA TRBV6-1 many TGTGCCAGCAGTTATGGGAATACGCACTATGGCTACACCTTC CASSYGNTHYGYTF
TRBJ2-3 TRBD2 TRBV9 many TGTGCCAGCAGCGCCGTAACTAGCGGGGGGCCGGTCTCAGATACGCAGTATTTT CASSAVTSGGPVSDTQYF
TRBJ1-6 NA TRBV6-1 many TGTGCCAGCAGCCCCGTACAGGGACTTAATTCACCCCTCCACTTT CASSPVQGLNSPLHF
TRBJ1-4 NA TRBV7-9 many TGTGCCAGCAGCGAGTTCGCGGAGGTCGAAAAACTGTTTTTT CASSEFAEVEKLFF
TRBJ2-7 NA TRBV3-1 many TGTGCCAGCAGCCAACGCTACGAGCAGTACTTC CASSQRYEQYF
TRBJ1-3 NA TRBV12-3/TRBV12-4 NA TGTGCCAGCAGTCCCTATATCGGCGGAGCCCAACATTGGAACACCATATATTTT CASSPYIGGAQHWNTIYF
TRBJ2-3 NA TRBV7-8 many TGTGCCAGCAGCTTAGCGCCCGCAGCCCGCACAGATACGCAGTATTTT CASSLAPAARTDTQYF
TRBJ2-7 TRBD2 TRBV19 many TGTGCCAGTAGTAAAATGGGACTAGACTACGAGCAGTACTTC CASSKMGLDYEQYF
TRBJ1-5 NA TRBV18 many TGTGCCAGCTCACTTACAGGGAACCCGGCCAATCAGCCCCAGCATTTT CASSLTGNPANQPQHF
TRBJ1-5 NA TRBV12-3/TRBV12-4 many TGTGCCAGCAGCCGGTGGTACGGAAGGCGAAATCAGCCCCAGCATTTT CASSRWYGRRNQPQHF
TRBJ1-1 NA TRBV5-1 many TGCGCCAGCAGCTTGGGACTTTTGGGCGCTGAAGCTTTCTTT CASSLGLLGAEAFF
TRBJ2-1 NA TRBV6-2/TRBV6-3 many TGTGCCAGCACCAAGAGCTCCTACAATGAGCAGTTCTTC CASTKSSYNEQFF
TRBJ2-1 TRBD1 TRBV7-3 once TGTGCCAGCAGCACCCGACAGGGTTCGGGGAATGAGCAGTTCTTC CASSTRQGSGNEQFF